The 30 T cell receptor beta chains in this list originate from one sample, sequenced in a study of chemoradiotherapy in HPV16-positive cancers. TCRdb's copy holds only in-frame clones and misses some; the assay was immunoSEQ multiplex PCR. The sample lists under 800 clones, 88% seen once, with less than 7% in the top ten. The material sequenced was tumor tissue, taken from a patient who underwent chemoradiotherapy. The receptors derive from a human donor with HPV-associated anogenital cancer.

The chain links TRBV27 to TRBJ1-5; perhaps TRBD1 as D (5 bases). This CDR3 is 14 amino acids long. Germline V gene data show CDR1 as MNHEY and CDR2 as SMNVEV (reference sequence). The V gene lost 3 bases and the J gene lost 4 bases, with 10 bases spanning the gap. The CDR3 DNA sequence: TGTGCCAGCAGTTTTAGGGCAGGGAATCAGCCCCAGCATTTT. Protein product: CASSFRAGNQPQHF.

The chain joins TRBV7-6 to TRBJ1-1; unclear D gene. This CDR3 has 13 amino acids. Germline CDR1 SGHVS, CDR2 FNYEAQ. V was clipped by 5 bases and J by 3 bases, with 10 bases between them. The CDR3 bases are TGTGCCAGCAGCCCACGGCGGGACACTGAAGCTTTCTTT. Translating gives CASSPRRDTEAFF.

This rearrangement joins TRBV14 to TRBJ2-1; TRBD1 aligns across 10 bases. CDR1 is SGHDN, CDR2 FVKESK, per germline. The J segment lost 9 bases and the V segment lost 4 bases, leaving 3 bases of the junction unmatched. The CDR3 covers 13 residues. As DNA, the CDR3 is TGTGCCAGCAGCCTGACAGGGGGCAGTGAGCAGTTCTTC. It yields the protein CASSLTGGSEQFF.

V and J are TRBV7-8 and TRBJ2-6; D remains ambiguous. This CDR3 is 15 amino acids long. Germline V gene data show CDR1 as SGHVS and CDR2 as FQNEAQ. The germline V and J ends were trimmed by 0 bases and 1 base, with 4 bases remaining between them. CDR3 sequence (DNA): TGTGCCAGCAGCTTAGCTACTTCTGGGGCCAACGTCCTGACTTTC. Translating it yields CASSLATSGANVLTF. Full variable domain (rest looked up from reference TRBV7-8 and TRBJ2-6): GAGVSQSPRYKVAKRGQDVALRCDPISGHVSLFWYQQALGQGPEFLTYFQNEAQLDKSGLPSDRFFAERPEGSVSTLKIQRTQQEDSAVYLCASSLATSGANVLTFGAGSRLTVL.

This clone has a handful of counts. The chain joins TRBV2 to TRBJ1-6; the D is unclear. Germline loops: CDR1 SNHLY, CDR2 FYNNEI. The length of the CDR3 is 12 residues. Trimming cost V 6 bases and J 5 bases, with 5 bases left between them. CDR3 protein: CASSANNSPLHF. The DNA of the CDR3 is TGTGCCAGCAGCGCCAATAATTCACCCCTCCACTTT.

The V and J genes are TRBV11-2 and TRBJ2-1; no clear D. From germline, CDR1 is SGHAT and CDR2 FQNNGV. With 0 bases removed from V and 8 bases from J, the gap between germline ends came to 5 bases. CDR3 length: 12 amino acids. The CDR3 nucleotides read TGTGCCAGCAGCTTAGATCGCGATGAGCAGTTCTTC. This encodes CASSLDRDEQFF.

The CDR3 loop is CTSRICAQSRANVLTF. CDR3 nucleotide sequence: TGCACCAGCAGGATATGTGCACAAAGTCGGGCCAACGTCCTGACTTTC. This rearrangement joins TRBV1 to TRBJ2-6; the DNA was not used to check the table's D call, TRBD1. TRBV1 is a known pseudogene. There are 16 residues in the CDR3.

The chain employs TRBV16 and TRBJ2-7; D is uncertain. CDR3 size: 14 residues. Trimming pared 8 bases from V and 0 bases from J, leaving 14 bases between. Germline V gives CDR1 KGHSY, CDR2 FQNENV. The CDR3 here is CASRRGRSSYEQYF. In nucleotides, the CDR3 is TGTGCCAGCCGCCGTGGACGGAGCTCCTACGAGCAGTACTTC. Full variable domain (outside the CDR3, taken from reference TRBV16 and TRBJ2-7): GEEVAQTPKHLVRGEGQKAKLYCAPIKGHSYVFWYQQVLKNEFKFLISFQNENVFDETGMPKERFSAKCLPNSPCSLEIQATKLEDSAVYFCASRRGRSSYEQYFGPGTRLTVT.

The V gene is TRBV2, the J gene TRBJ2-6; either TRBD1 or TRBD2 may fit D (6 bases each). Germline V CDR1 and CDR2: SNHLY, FYNNEI. The length of the CDR3 is 15 residues. V was shortened by 4 bases and J by 2 bases, with 9 bases between the two germline ends. CDR3 DNA sequence: TGTGCCAGCAGTGGAGGGGGGCCTGGGGCCAACGTCCTGACTTTC. Its protein is CASSGGGPGANVLTF.

The CDR3 spells CATSVGVTYNEQFF. The CDR3 nucleotides are TGTGCCACCAGCGTCGGGGTTACCTACAATGAGCAGTTCTTC. The chain uses TRBV10-3 and TRBJ2-1; the D gene is possibly TRBD2 (5 bases). CDR1 is ENHRY and CDR2 is SYGVKD in the germline V gene. This CDR3 is 14 amino acids long. Trimming left V 10 bases short and J 2 bases short, with 15 bases between.

This sequence joins TRBV13 and TRBJ2-3, with D maybe TRBD2 (7 bases). Per the germline V gene, CDR1 is PRHDT and CDR2 is FYEKMQ (reference sequence). This CDR3 contains 15 residues. The germline V and J ends were trimmed by 3 bases and 0 bases, with 10 bases remaining between them. The CDR3 sequence: CASSFRGASTDTQYF. CDR3 sequence (DNA): TGTGCCAGCAGCTTCCGGGGGGCGAGCACAGATACGCAGTATTTT.

This sequence joins TRBV10-3 and TRBJ1-1, with TRBD1 matching over 9 bases. The CDR3 is 15 residues long. With 4 bases clipped from V and 10 bases from J, the junction kept 13 bases outside the gene matches. CDR1 and CDR2 (germline): ENHRY, SYGVKD. CDR3 residues: CAISGNLPGQGSAFF. DNA for the CDR3: TGTGCCATCAGTGGGAACCTCCCGGGACAGGGTTCAGCTTTCTTT.

The J gene is TRBJ1-1, the V gene TRBV7-2; D is unresolved. The CDR3 runs to 11 residues. Germline loops: CDR1 SGHTA, CDR2 FQGNSA. V was clipped by 8 bases and J by 0 bases, with 4 bases between them. DNA of the CDR3: TGTGCCAGCGGGGTGAACACTGAAGCTTTCTTT. This gives the protein CASGVNTEAFF.

This clone was seen a few times. This sequence joins TRBV30 and TRBJ1-5; D gene uncertain. The CDR3 runs 12 residues. The germline CDR1 and CDR2 sequences are GTSNPN and SVGIG (reference sequence). Trimming shortened V by 5 bases and J by 0 bases, and 5 bases separated the two germline ends. DNA for the CDR3: TGTGCCTGGTGTTATAGCAATCAGCCCCAGCATTTT. Its translation is CAWCYSNQPQHF. Looking up the rest from reference TRBV30 and TRBJ1-5 gives the full variable domain: SQTIHQWPATLVQPVGSPLSLECTVEGTSNPNLYWYRQAAGRGLQLLFYSVGIGQISSEVPQNLSASRPQDRQFILSSKKLLLSDSGFYLCAWCYSNQPQHFGDGTRLSIL.

V gene TRBV7-9 combines with J gene TRBJ2-2; 8 bases are shared with TRBD2. Trimming cost V 5 bases and J 6 bases; bases outside gene matches: 11. The CDR3 has 16 amino acids. Germline V gene data show CDR1 as SEHNR and CDR2 as FQNEAQ (reference sequence). The CDR3 loop is CASSPGGGRVPGELFF. CDR3 bases: TGTGCCAGCAGCCCTGGCGGGGGGCGCGTTCCCGGGGAGCTGTTTTTT.

This clone was detected only once. The chain carries TRBV5-4 and TRBJ1-1; D remains ambiguous. CDR1 and CDR2 from the germline V gene are SGHNT and YYREEE (reference sequence). V lost 0 bases to trimming and J lost 1 base, with 10 bases between them. The CDR3 has 15 residues. Here the CDR3 DNA reads TGTGCCAGCAGCTTGGAGGGCAGCAAGAACACTGAAGCTTTCTTT. Protein sequence: CASSLEGSKNTEAFF.

The J gene is TRBJ1-5, the V gene TRBV19; D gene ambiguous. Between the trimmed V and J ends, which lost 0 bases and 3 bases, there was a span of 9 bases. The V gene's germline CDR1 is LNHDA and CDR2 SQIVND (reference sequence). The CDR3 is 15 residues long. CDR3 nucleotide sequence: TGTGCCAGTAGTATAGATTTAAGAGACAATCAGCCCCAGCATTTT. This codes for CASSIDLRDNQPQHF.

The V call is TRBV10-3, the J call TRBJ2-3; no firm D call. This CDR3 spans 13 amino acids. V was trimmed by 2 bases and J by 2 bases, leaving 5 bases between them. Germline loops: CDR1 ENHRY, CDR2 SYGVKD. CDR3: CAISEGFTDTQYF. The CDR3, as DNA: TGTGCCATCAGTGAGGGCTTCACAGATACGCAGTATTTT.

The chain uses TRBV6-4 and TRBJ2-1, with D possibly matching TRBD1 (6 bases). V was clipped by 3 bases and J by 0 bases, with 6 bases between them. The CDR3 has 14 amino acids. CDR1 is MRHNA and CDR2 is SNTAGT in the germline V gene. The CDR3 DNA reads as TGTGCCAGCAGTGAGGACAGCTCCTACAATGAGCAGTTCTTC. Translation gives CASSEDSSYNEQFF.

The chain has TRBV6-1 and TRBJ1-1; 8 bases are a match to TRBD1. Germline lookup yields CDR1 MNHNS and CDR2 SASEGT. The CDR3 has 13 residues. Trimming at V came to 7 bases and at J to 5 bases, leaving 6 bases not matched to a gene. In DNA, the CDR3 is TGTGCCAGCACGCGGACAGGGCGGACTGAAGCTTTCTTT. This codes for CASTRTGRTEAFF.

The rearrangement joins TRBV13 to TRBJ2-5; no definite D call. The tail of the sequence fits TRBJ2-7 better, so the J call may be wrong. Germline values: CDR1 PRHDT, CDR2 FYEKMQ (reference sequence). CDR3 length equals 13 residues. The CDR3 DNA reads TGTGCCAGCAGCTTATGGTTTTCCTACGAGCAGTACTTC. Translating gives CASSLWFSYEQYF.

V usage is TRBV5-8 and J usage is TRBJ1-3; 7 nucleotides align to TRBD1. The CDR3 has 17 residues. Germline V CDR1 and CDR2: SGHTS, YDEGEE. With V trimmed by 7 bases and J by 4 bases, 17 bases remained unmatched. CDR3 loop: CASRRPQGYTPGNTIYF. DNA for the CDR3: TGTGCCAGCCGCCGCCCACAGGGGTACACTCCGGGAAACACCATATATTTT.

The chain combines TRBV14 with TRBJ2-3; TRBD2 matches at 12 bases. This CDR3 is 16 amino acids long. Trimming removed 3 bases from V and 4 bases from J; junction bases left unmatched: 5. Germline V gives CDR1 SGHDN, CDR2 FVKESK. In DNA form, the CDR3 reads TGTGCCAGCAGCCAGCTACTAGCGGGGGGACCAGATACGCAGTATTTT. This sequence encodes CASSQLLAGGPDTQYF.

The genes are TRBV28 and TRBJ2-7; TRBD2 aligns across 9 bases. Germline V gene sequence: CDR1 MDHEN, CDR2 SYDVKM. The J segment lost 5 bases and the V segment lost 5 bases, leaving 7 bases of the junction unmatched. This CDR3 region has 14 residues. The CDR3 nucleotides are TGTGCCAGCAGTCTACCGCGGGGGGGCAACGAGCAGTACTTC. Translating it yields CASSLPRGGNEQYF.

The chain joins TRBV7-9 to TRBJ2-3, with a tentative D call TRBD2 (6 bases). The germline CDR1 and CDR2 sequences are SEHNR and FQNEAQ (reference sequence). V was pared by 6 bases and J by 2 bases, with 12 bases between. This CDR3 contains 14 residues. The DNA for the CDR3 is TGTGCCAGCAGTTTTCGGGGGATCACAGATACGCAGTATTTT. Translated: CASSFRGITDTQYF.

The chain is built from TRBV9 and TRBJ1-2; D unresolved. The germline V and J ends were trimmed by 1 base and 8 bases, with 12 bases remaining between them. The germline V gene encodes CDR1 SGDLS and CDR2 YYNGEE. CDR3 size: 13 residues. CDR3 protein: CASSVMVGQGYTF. CDR3 DNA: TGTGCCAGCAGCGTAATGGTGGGCCAGGGCTACACCTTC.

The chain combines TRBV2 with TRBJ1-2; D ambiguous. The CDR3 runs 11 residues. V lost 0 bases and J lost 5, with 1 base in between. The germline gives CDR1 SNHLY, CDR2 FYNNEI. The CDR3 protein is CASSEAYGYTF. CDR3 nucleotide sequence: TGTGCCAGCAGTGAAGCTTATGGCTACACCTTC.

The genes are TRBV7-3 and TRBJ1-2; D is unclear. V gave up 1 base and J gave up 0 bases, with 6 bases separating them. CDR3 size: 14 residues. Germline assignment: CDR1 SGHTA and CDR2 FQGTGA. The CDR3 is CASSLIGTNYGYTF. The CDR3, as DNA: TGTGCCAGCAGCTTAATTGGGACTAACTATGGCTACACCTTC.

J is TRBJ1-6 and V is TRBV7-9, with D unresolved. V was cut by 3 bases and J by 9 bases, with 6 bases left in between. The length of the CDR3 is 12 residues. The germline CDR1 and CDR2 sequences are SEHNR and FQNEAQ (reference sequence). The CDR3 region has the DNA TGTGCCAGCAGCTTCCAGAGTTCACCCCTCCACTTT. It codes for CASSFQSSPLHF.

V gene TRBV14 combines with J gene TRBJ2-7; 9 positions match TRBD1. CDR1 is SGHDN, CDR2 FVKESK, per germline. Trimming at V came to 1 base and at J to 7 bases, leaving 11 bases not matched to a gene. The CDR3 covers 16 residues. The CDR3 is CASSQGAGTGHMEQYF. Written as DNA, the CDR3 is TGTGCCAGCAGCCAAGGGGCCGGGACAGGGCACATGGAGCAGTACTTC.